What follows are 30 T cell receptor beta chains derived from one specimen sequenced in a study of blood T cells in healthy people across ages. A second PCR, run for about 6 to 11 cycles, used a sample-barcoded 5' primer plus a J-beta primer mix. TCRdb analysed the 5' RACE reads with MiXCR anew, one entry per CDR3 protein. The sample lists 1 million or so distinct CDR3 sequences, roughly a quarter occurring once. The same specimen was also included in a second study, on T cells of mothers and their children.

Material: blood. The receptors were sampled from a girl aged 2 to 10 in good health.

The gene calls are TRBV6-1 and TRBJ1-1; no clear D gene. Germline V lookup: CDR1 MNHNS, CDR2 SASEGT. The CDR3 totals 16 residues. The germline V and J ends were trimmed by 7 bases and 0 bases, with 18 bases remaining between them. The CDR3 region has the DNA TGTGCCAGCACCGACCCGGGCCAGTCCATGAACACTGAAGCTTTCTTT. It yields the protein CASTDPGQSMNTEAFF.

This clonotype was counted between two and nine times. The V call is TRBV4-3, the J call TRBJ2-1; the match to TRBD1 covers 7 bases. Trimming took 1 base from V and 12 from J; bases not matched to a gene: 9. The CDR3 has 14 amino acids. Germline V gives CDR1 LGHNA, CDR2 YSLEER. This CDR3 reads CASSQGQGRYGQFF. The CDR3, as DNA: TGCGCCAGCAGCCAAGGACAGGGAAGGTATGGGCAGTTCTTC.

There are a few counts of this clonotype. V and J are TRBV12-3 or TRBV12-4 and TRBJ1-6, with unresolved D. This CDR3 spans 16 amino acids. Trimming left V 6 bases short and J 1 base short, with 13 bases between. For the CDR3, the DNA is TGTGCCAGCAGCGACACTTGGCTATCCTATAATTCACCCCTCCACTTT. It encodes CASSDTWLSYNSPLHF.

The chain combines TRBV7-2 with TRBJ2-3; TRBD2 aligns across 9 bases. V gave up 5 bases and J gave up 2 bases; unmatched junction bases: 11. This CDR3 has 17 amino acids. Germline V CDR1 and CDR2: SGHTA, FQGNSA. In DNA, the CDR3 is TGTGCCAGCAGCCAATGGGCCAGCGGGAGGTTCACAGATACGCAGTATTTT. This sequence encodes CASSQWASGRFTDTQYF.

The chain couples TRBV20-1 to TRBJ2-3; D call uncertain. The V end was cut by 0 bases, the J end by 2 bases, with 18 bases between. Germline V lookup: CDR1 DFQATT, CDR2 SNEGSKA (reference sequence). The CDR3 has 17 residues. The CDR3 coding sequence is TGCAGTGCTAGAGACTCGAACAACCGACAATTCACAGATACGCAGTATTTT. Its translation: CSARDSNNRQFTDTQYF.

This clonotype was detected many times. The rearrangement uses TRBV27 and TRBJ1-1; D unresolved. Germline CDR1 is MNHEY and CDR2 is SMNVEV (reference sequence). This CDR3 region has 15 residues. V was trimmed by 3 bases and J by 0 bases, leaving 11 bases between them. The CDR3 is CASSFGLGMNTEAFF. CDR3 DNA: TGTGCCAGCAGTTTCGGGTTGGGCATGAACACTGAAGCTTTCTTT.

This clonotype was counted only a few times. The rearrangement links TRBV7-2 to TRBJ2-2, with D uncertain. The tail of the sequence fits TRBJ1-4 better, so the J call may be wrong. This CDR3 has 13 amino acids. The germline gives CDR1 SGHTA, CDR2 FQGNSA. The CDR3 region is CASSFGPGEKLFF. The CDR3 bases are TGTGCCAGCAGCTTTGGGCCCGGCGAAAAACTGTTTTTT.

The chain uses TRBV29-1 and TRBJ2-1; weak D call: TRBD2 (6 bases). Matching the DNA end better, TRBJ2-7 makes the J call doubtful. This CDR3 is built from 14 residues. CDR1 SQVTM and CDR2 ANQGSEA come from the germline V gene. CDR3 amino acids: CSVEGPGGDYEQYF. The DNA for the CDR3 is TGCAGCGTTGAAGGGCCGGGCGGGGACTACGAGCAGTACTTC.

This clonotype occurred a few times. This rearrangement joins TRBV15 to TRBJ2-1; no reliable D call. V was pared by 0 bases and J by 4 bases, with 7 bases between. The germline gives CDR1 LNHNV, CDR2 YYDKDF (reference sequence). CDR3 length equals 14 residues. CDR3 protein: CATSRELGYNEQFF. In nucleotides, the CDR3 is TGTGCCACCAGCAGAGAATTGGGGTACAATGAGCAGTTCTTC.

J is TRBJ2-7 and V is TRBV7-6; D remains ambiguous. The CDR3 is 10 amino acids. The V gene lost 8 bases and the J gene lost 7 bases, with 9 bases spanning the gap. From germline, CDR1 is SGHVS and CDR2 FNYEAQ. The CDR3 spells CASPRWEQYF. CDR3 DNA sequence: TGTGCCAGCCCCAGGTGGGAGCAGTACTTC.

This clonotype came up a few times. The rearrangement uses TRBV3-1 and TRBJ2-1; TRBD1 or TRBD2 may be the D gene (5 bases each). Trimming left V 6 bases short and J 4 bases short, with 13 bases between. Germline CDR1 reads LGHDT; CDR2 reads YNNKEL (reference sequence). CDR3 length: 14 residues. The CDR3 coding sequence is TGTGCCAGCAGTCTGCCGGGACGGTACAATGAGCAGTTCTTC. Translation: CASSLPGRYNEQFF.

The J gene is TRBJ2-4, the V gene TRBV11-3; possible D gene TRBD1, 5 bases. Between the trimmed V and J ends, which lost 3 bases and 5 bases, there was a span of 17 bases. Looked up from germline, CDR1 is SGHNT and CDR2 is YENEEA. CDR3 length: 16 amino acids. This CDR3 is CASSLSSLRQQNIQYF. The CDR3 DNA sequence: TGTGCCAGCAGCTTGAGTTCGTTGAGACAGCAAAACATTCAGTACTTC.

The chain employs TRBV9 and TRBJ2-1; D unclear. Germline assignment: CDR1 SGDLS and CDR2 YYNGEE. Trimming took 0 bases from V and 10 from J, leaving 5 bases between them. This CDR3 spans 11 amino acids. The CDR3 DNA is TGTGCCAGCAGCGTAGGCGAGGAGCAGTTCTTC. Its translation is CASSVGEEQFF.

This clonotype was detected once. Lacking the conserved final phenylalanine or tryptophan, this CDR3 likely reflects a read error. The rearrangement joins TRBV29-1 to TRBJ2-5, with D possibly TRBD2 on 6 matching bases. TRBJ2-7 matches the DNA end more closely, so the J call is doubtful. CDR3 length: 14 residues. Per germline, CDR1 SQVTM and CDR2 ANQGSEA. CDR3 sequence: CSVEKQDYPYEQYS. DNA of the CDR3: TGCAGCGTTGAAAAACAGGACTATCCGTACGAGCAGTACTCC.

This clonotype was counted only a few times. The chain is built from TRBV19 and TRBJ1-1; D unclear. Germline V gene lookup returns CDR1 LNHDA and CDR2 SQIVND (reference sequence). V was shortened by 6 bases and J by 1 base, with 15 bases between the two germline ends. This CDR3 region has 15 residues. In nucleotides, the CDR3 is TGTGCCAGTAGCGTGACCTCAGTACAGAACACTGAAGCTTTCTTT. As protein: CASSVTSVQNTEAFF.

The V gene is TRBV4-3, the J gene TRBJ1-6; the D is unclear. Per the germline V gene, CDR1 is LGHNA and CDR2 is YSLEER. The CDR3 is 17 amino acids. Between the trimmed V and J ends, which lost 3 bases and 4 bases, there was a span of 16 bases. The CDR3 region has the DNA TGCGCCAGCAGCCAGGTCGCGATGTCGGAGTATAATTCACCCCTCCACTTT. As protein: CASSQVAMSEYNSPLHF.

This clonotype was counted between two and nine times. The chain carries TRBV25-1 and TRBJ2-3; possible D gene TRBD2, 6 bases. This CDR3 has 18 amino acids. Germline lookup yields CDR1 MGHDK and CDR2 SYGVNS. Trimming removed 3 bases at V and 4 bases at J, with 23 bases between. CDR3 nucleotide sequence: TGTGCCAGCAGTGATATCCAGGGAGGATCCGCACACCCAGATACGCAGTATTTT. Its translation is CASSDIQGGSAHPDTQYF. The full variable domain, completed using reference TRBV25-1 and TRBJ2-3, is EADIYQTPRYLVIGTGKKITLECSQTMGHDKMYWYQQDPGMELHLIHYSYGVNSTEKGDLSSESTVSRIRTEHFPLTLESARPSHTSQYLCASSDIQGGSAHPDTQYFGPGTRLTVL.

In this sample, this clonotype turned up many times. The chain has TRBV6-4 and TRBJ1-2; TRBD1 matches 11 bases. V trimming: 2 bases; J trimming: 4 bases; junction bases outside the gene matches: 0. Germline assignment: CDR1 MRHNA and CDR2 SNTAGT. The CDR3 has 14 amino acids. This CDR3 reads CASSDGTGGYGYTF. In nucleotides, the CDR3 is TGTGCCAGCAGTGACGGGACAGGGGGCTATGGCTACACCTTC.

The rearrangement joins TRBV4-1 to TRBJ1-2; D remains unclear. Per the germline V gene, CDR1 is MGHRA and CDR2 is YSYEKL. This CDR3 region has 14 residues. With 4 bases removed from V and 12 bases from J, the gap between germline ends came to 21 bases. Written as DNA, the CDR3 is TGCGCCAGCAGCCCGCTAGGTTCTACCATGGGAGACACCTTC. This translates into CASSPLGSTMGDTF.

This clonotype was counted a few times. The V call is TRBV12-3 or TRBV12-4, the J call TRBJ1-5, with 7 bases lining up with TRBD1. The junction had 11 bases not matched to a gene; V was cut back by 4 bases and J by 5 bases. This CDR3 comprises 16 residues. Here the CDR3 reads CASSSTDRVEDQPQHF. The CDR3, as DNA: TGTGCCAGCAGTTCGACCGACAGGGTTGAGGATCAGCCCCAGCATTTT.

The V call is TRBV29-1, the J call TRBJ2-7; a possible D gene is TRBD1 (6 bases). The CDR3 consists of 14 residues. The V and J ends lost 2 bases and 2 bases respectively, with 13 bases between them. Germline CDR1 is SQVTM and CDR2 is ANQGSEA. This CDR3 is CSVESRTETYEQYF. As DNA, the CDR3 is TGCAGCGTTGAATCTCGGACAGAAACCTACGAGCAGTACTTC.

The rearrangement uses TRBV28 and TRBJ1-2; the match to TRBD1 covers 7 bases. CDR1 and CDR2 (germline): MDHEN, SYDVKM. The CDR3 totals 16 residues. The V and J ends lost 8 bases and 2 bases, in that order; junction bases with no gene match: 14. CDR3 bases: TGTGCCAGCCTCCCCTGGGACAGCGGGGCCAACTATGGCTACACCTTC. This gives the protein CASLPWDSGANYGYTF.

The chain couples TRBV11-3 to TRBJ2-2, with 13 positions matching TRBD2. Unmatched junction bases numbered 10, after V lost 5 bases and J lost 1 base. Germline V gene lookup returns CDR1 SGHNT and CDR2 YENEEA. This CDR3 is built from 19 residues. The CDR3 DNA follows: TGTGCCAGCAGCCTAAGGACTAGCGGGAGACTAAAGAACACCGGGGAGCTGTTTTTT. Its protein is CASSLRTSGRLKNTGELFF.

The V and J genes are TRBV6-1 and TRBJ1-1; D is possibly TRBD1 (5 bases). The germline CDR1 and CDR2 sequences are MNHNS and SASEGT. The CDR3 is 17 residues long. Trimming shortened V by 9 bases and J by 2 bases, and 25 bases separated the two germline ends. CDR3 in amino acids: CASSRGTLSDVNTEAFF. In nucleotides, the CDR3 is TGTGCCAGTTCTAGAGGGACCCTCTCCGACGTAAACACTGAAGCTTTCTTT.

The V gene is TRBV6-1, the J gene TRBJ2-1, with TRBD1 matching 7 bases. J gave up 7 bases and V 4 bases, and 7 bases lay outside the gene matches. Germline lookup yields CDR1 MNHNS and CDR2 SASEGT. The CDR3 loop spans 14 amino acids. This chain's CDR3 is CASSGLVRGNEQFF. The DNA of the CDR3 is TGTGCCAGCAGTGGTCTAGTCAGGGGGAATGAGCAGTTCTTC.

The CDR3 DNA reads as TGCAGCGTGCGACAGGATAATGAAAAACTGTTTTTT. Its translation: CSVRQDNEKLFF. V usage is TRBV29-1 and J usage is TRBJ1-4; TRBD1 is a possible D gene (6 bases). The CDR3 is 12 amino acids. Germline-derived CDR1 and CDR2 are SQVTM and ANQGSEA. The V end lost 6 bases, the J end lost 4 bases, and 9 bases lay between the germline ends.

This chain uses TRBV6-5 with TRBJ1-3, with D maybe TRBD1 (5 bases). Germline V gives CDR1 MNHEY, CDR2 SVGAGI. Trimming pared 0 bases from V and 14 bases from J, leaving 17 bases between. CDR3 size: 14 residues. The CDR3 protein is CASSYSIKQEHLYF. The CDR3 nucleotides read TGTGCCAGCAGTTACTCGATAAAACAGGAACACCTATATTTT.

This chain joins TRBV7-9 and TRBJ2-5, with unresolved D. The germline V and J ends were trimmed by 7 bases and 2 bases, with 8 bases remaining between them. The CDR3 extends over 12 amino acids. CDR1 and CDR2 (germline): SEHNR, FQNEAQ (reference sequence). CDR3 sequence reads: CASTLLQETQYF. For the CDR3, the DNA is TGTGCCAGCACGCTGCTGCAAGAGACCCAGTACTTC.

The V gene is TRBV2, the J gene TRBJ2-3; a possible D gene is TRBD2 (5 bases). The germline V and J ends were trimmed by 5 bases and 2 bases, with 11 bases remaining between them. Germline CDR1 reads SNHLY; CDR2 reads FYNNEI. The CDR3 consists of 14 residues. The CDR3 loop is CASSPDWLTDTQYF. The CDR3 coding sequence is TGTGCCAGCAGTCCGGACTGGCTCACAGATACGCAGTATTTT.

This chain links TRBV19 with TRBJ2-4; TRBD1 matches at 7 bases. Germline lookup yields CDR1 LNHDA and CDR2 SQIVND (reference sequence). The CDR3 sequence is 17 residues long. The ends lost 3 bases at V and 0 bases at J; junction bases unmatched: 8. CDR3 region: CASSIGTDRLAKNIQYF. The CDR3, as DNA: TGTGCCAGTAGTATCGGGACAGACCGTTTAGCCAAAAACATTCAGTACTTC.